This T cell receptor (beta chain) was identified in a study of blood T cell repertoires in COVID-19. Study-level information: Specimens from acute and convalescent COVID-19 originated in the United States, Italy and Spain. From T cells, B-cell-depleted T cells, or PBMCs came the material, which was cDNA or gDNA.

As regards this clone: One end of the junction fails to match germline, which may point to a read error.

The assay was immunoSEQ multiplex PCR, and TCRdb's table has in-frame clones only and misses some. Of about 380,000 clones listed, more than 75% are singletons. CDR1 and CDR2 (germline): SGHAT, FQDESV (reference sequence). This CDR3 comprises 16 residues. The recovered donors of Cohort 3 showed two negative PCRs, clearance, or symptom resolution. This TCR was recovered from a woman between 25 and 40 years old who had recovered from COVID-19. Sequencing used PBMCs or T cells enriched from blood (not recorded which). The gene calls are TRBV11-1 and TRBJ2-1; 9 bases match TRBD2. This CDR3 reads CASSLARTSVYNEQFF. In DNA, the CDR3 is TGTGCCAGCAGCCTAGCCCGGACTAGCGTTTACAATGAGCAGTTCTTC.